This is a list of T cell receptor beta chains from one sample in a study of blood T cell repertoires in COVID-19. Here immunoSEQ multiplex PCR was the method, and the copy in TCRdb shows in-frame clones only, minus some. Of about 70,000 clones in the sample, 75% to 90% are singletons; the top ten hold about 15%. The sequenced sample consisted of peripheral blood. These receptors all stem from a man aged 40-55 years with COVID-19, enrolled during active disease. Both conserved end residues are part of each CDR3. D genes are given only for firm matches. Clone size is stated in some rows and not others, as once, few, many or a class when expanded.

D,V,J,size,CDR3,DNA
TRBD2,TRBV7-2,TRBJ2-2,-,CASSPGGGLSGELFF,TGTGCCAGCAGCCCCGGGGGGGGGCTGTCCGGGGAGCTGTTTTTT
-,TRBV11-2,TRBJ2-1,-,CASSHHESSYNEQFF,TGTGCCAGCAGCCACCACGAGAGCTCCTACAATGAGCAGTTCTTC
-,TRBV28,TRBJ2-2,-,CASSLGQAKGELFF,TGTGCCAGCAGTTTAGGTCAGGCCAAAGGGGAGCTGTTTTTT
-,TRBV7-7,TRBJ2-3,-,CASSVGEASTDTQYF,TGTGCCAGCAGTGTAGGGGAAGCTAGCACAGATACGCAGTATTTT
-,TRBV6-6,TRBJ1-5,few,CASSSGVRQPQHF,TGTGCCAGCAGTTCAGGGGTAAGGCAGCCCCAGCATTTT
-,TRBV3-1/TRBV3-2,TRBJ2-5,-,CASSQRILDTQYF,TGTGCCAGCAGCCAACGAATTCTAGATACCCAGTACTTC
-,TRBV7-9,TRBJ1-5,once,CASSLAREFDPQHF,TGTGCCAGCAGCTTAGCCAGGGAATTTGATCCCCAGCATTTT
TRBD1,TRBV6-6,TRBJ2-2,-,CASSTGTNTGELFF,TGTGCCAGCTCGACAGGGACGAACACCGGGGAGCTGTTTTTT
TRBD1,TRBV10-2,TRBJ2-2,-,CATQDRVGGELFF,TGCGCCACCCAGGACAGGGTTGGCGGGGAGCTGTTTTTT
-,TRBV10-3,TRBJ1-5,-,CAISESRRQPQHF,TGTGCCATCAGTGAGTCGAGGAGGCAGCCCCAGCATTTT
-,TRBV10-1,TRBJ2-3,few,CASSPGDLADTQYF,TGCGCCAGCAGCCCAGGGGACCTCGCAGATACGCAGTATTTT
TRBD1,TRBV9,TRBJ1-2,-,CASSVEGQGVVGGYTF,TGTGCCAGCAGCGTAGAGGGACAGGGGGTGGTCGGTGGCTACACCTTC
TRBD2,TRBV19,TRBJ2-7,-,CASSIQRGTYEQYF,TGTGCCAGTAGTATTCAGCGGGGGACGTACGAGCAGTACTTC
-,TRBV5-1,TRBJ1-5,few,CASSVDSSNQPQHF,TGCGCCAGCAGCGTGGACAGTAGCAATCAGCCCCAGCATTTT
-,TRBV27,TRBJ2-4,-,CASSLSRQEAGPKNIQYF,TGTGCCAGCAGTTTATCCCGCCAAGAGGCAGGGCCCAAAAACATTCAGTACTTC
-,TRBV2,TRBJ2-7,-,CASSETDSASSYEQYF,TGTGCCAGCAGTGAAACCGACAGTGCAAGTTCCTACGAGCAGTACTTC
TRBD1,TRBV5-6,TRBJ2-7,-,CASSGTESYEQYF,TGTGCCAGCAGCGGGACAGAATCCTACGAGCAGTACTTC
TRBD2,TRBV10-3,TRBJ2-7,-,CAISESGGTYEQYF,TGTGCCATCAGTGAGTCGGGAGGGACCTACGAGCAGTACTTC
TRBD1,TRBV7-9,TRBJ1-6,-,CASSQQGAINSPLHF,TGTGCCAGCAGTCAACAGGGGGCCATAAATTCACCCCTCCACTTT
TRBD1,TRBV9,TRBJ1-2,-,CASSPRTGGVPGYTF,TGTGCCAGCAGCCCCAGGACAGGCGGGGTACCTGGCTACACCTTC
-,TRBV6-4,TRBJ2-6,-,CASSAEFSGANVLTF,TGTGCCAGCAGTGCTGAGTTCTCTGGGGCCAACGTCCTGACTTTC
-,TRBV4-1,TRBJ2-7,-,CASSQSQGRPYEQYF,TGCGCCAGCAGCCAATCCCAGGGCAGACCCTACGAGCAGTACTTC
TRBD2,TRBV7-3,TRBJ2-5,-,CASSITTSGLQETQYF,TGTGCCAGCAGCATCACGACTAGCGGACTACAAGAGACCCAGTACTTC
-,TRBV3-1/TRBV3-2,TRBJ2-7,-,CASSLSGSSYEQYF,TGTGCCAGCAGCCTTTCCGGGTCTTCCTACGAGCAGTACTTC
-,TRBV2,TRBJ2-2,-,CASSGEDTGELFF,TGTGCCAGCAGTGGAGAAGACACCGGGGAGCTGTTTTTT
-,TRBV9,TRBJ2-7,-,CASSVDSDRYEQYF,TGTGCCAGCAGCGTAGACTCCGACAGATACGAGCAGTACTTC
-,TRBV10-3,TRBJ1-1,-,CASHKSPDLNTEAFF,TGTGCCTCACACAAAAGCCCCGACTTGAACACTGAAGCTTTCTTT
-,TRBV2,TRBJ1-2,once,CASSADGGYGYTF,TGTGCCAGCAGCGCCGACGGGGGGTATGGCTACACCTTC
TRBD1,TRBV19,TRBJ2-3,-,CASSQGADRADTQYF,TGTGCCAGTAGTCAGGGGGCCGATAGAGCAGATACGCAGTATTTT
TRBD1,TRBV11-2,TRBJ2-7,-,CASSDRDRTFYEQYF,TGTGCCAGCAGCGACCGGGACAGGACGTTCTACGAGCAGTACTTC
TRBD2,TRBV28,TRBJ2-3,-,CASSSPIAGSNTDTQYF,TGTGCCAGCAGTTCCCCGATAGCGGGGTCGAACACAGATACGCAGTATTTT
-,TRBV5-5,TRBJ1-6,-,CASFRDSYNSPLHF,TGTGCCAGCTTCAGGGACTCCTATAATTCACCCCTCCACTTT
TRBD2,TRBV5-1,TRBJ2-5,-,CASSLRTSGGRGETQYF,TGCGCCAGCAGCCTCCGGACTAGCGGGGGCCGGGGGGAGACCCAGTACTTC
TRBD2,TRBV30,TRBJ2-1,-,CAWSGGGALGEQFF,TGTGCCTGGAGTGGCGGGGGGGCACTCGGTGAGCAGTTCTTC
TRBD1,TRBV9,TRBJ1-2,-,CASSVSGGRGTF,TGTGCCAGCAGCGTATCAGGGGGTAGAGGTACCTTC
-,TRBV6-5,TRBJ1-1,few,CATQPSGTLNTEAFF,TGTGCCACCCAACCATCCGGGACATTGAACACTGAAGCTTTCTTT
TRBD1,TRBV24-1,TRBJ2-7,-,CATSDPQARVKDRRSSYEQYF,TGTGCCACCAGTGATCCCCAGGCTAGGGTCAAGGACAGGCGATCTTCGTACGAGCAGTACTTC